These T cell receptor beta chains were read from a single sample in a study of OX40 agonist ivuxolimab in advanced cancers. Some clones are missing from TCRdb's copy, which holds only in-frame ones; the method was immunoSEQ multiplex PCR. The data show roughly 77,000 clones, with about 85% seen just once and about 4.9% held by the top ten. The sample was CD4+ or CD8+ T cells sorted from blood, taken in a trial of the OX40 agonist ivuxolimab. The receptors stem from an adult with an advanced solid tumor such as melanoma, head and neck, liver or kidney cancer. Both conserved end residues are part of each CDR3. The D gene is left open where the match is weak. A row's size may be missing; if present it is once, few, many or a size class.

d_gene	v_gene	abundance	j_gene	CDR3aa	CDR3nt
TRBD1	TRBV10-3	.	TRBJ1-3	CAITAGGLDTIYF	TGTGCCATCACGGCAGGGGGGCTGGACACCATATATTTT
.	TRBV30	.	TRBJ1-4	CAWSYNRNEKLFF	TGTGCCTGGAGTTACAATCGCAATGAAAAACTGTTTTTT
.	TRBV5-6	.	TRBJ1-2	CASSLGRLQLLFGYTF	TGTGCCAGCAGCTTGGGCAGACTGCAACTCCTTTTTGGCTACACCTTC
.	TRBV29-1	.	TRBJ2-2	CSVVSGTSNTGELFF	TGCAGCGTTGTTAGCGGAACTTCGAACACCGGGGAGCTGTTTTTT
.	TRBV6-1	.	TRBJ2-2	CASRQGNTGELFF	TGTGCCAGCAGACAGGGGAACACCGGGGAGCTGTTTTTT
.	TRBV2	.	TRBJ1-1	CASIRQADTEAFF	TGTGCCAGCATTAGACAGGCGGACACTGAAGCTTTCTTT
TRBD2	TRBV5-8	.	TRBJ2-1	CASMETSGSYEQFF	TGTGCCAGCATGGAGACTAGCGGGAGTTATGAGCAGTTCTTC
.	TRBV4-2	.	TRBJ1-3	CASSQALGPFSGNTIYF	TGTGCCAGCAGCCAAGCCCTGGGACCGTTCTCTGGAAACACCATATATTTT
TRBD1	TRBV7-3	.	TRBJ1-1	CASSRQGSTEAFF	TGTGCCAGCAGTCGACAGGGTTCCACTGAAGCTTTCTTT
.	TRBV6-5	.	TRBJ2-7	CASSYSGIRDEQYF	TGTGCCAGCAGTTACTCGGGTATACGGGACGAGCAGTACTTC
.	TRBV10-3	.	TRBJ2-1	CAISGGGPQAYSSYNEQFF	TGTGCCATCAGTGGGGGGGGGCCCCAAGCTTATAGCTCCTACAATGAGCAGTTCTTC
TRBD1	TRBV9	once	TRBJ1-2	CASSVDKTGSYGYTF	TGTGCCAGCAGCGTAGATAAGACAGGGAGTTATGGCTACACCTTC
TRBD1	TRBV27	.	TRBJ2-1	CASSRQGPEQFF	TGTGCCAGCAGTCGACAGGGGCCTGAGCAGTTCTTC
.	TRBV19	.	TRBJ2-2	CASSTPGLNTGELFF	TGTGCCAGTAGTACTCCCGGACTGAACACCGGGGAGCTGTTTTTT
TRBD2	TRBV19	.	TRBJ2-1	CASSSSGNEQFF	TGTGCCAGTAGTAGTAGCGGGAATGAGCAGTTCTTC
.	TRBV30	.	TRBJ2-1	CAWSFNFGNEQFF	TGTGCCTGGAGTTTCAACTTTGGTAATGAGCAGTTCTTC
.	TRBV13	.	TRBJ1-1	CASSGEGWGTEAFF	TGTGCCAGCAGCGGGGAAGGTTGGGGTACTGAAGCTTTCTTT
.	TRBV2	once	TRBJ1-5	CASSDRLSNQPQHF	TGTGCCAGCAGTGACCGCCTTAGCAATCAGCCCCAGCATTTT
.	TRBV7-9	.	TRBJ2-3	CASGQRDWSTDTQYF	TGTGCCAGCGGCCAAAGGGACTGGAGCACAGATACGCAGTATTTT
.	TRBV2	.	TRBJ2-1	CASSVSLAVSWYNEQFF	TGTGCCAGCAGTGTATCTTTAGCGGTAAGCTGGTACAATGAGCAGTTCTTC
.	TRBV18	.	TRBJ2-3	CASSPRRTDTQYF	TGTGCCAGCTCACCTCGAAGGACAGATACGCAGTATTTT
.	TRBV9	.	TRBJ2-6	CASSARTLEAGANVLTF	TGTGCCAGCAGCGCGAGGACACTGGAGGCTGGGGCCAACGTCCTGACTTTC
.	TRBV9	once	TRBJ2-7	CASSPSGRAPYEQYF	TGTGCCAGCAGCCCCTCGGGCAGGGCGCCCTACGAGCAGTACTTC
.	TRBV29-1	.	TRBJ1-6	CSVGTKKIRSPLHF	TGCAGCGTCGGGACAAAAAAGATTCGCTCACCCCTCCACTTT
TRBD2	TRBV11-3	few	TRBJ2-3	CASSQTSGGFRDTQYF	TGTGCCAGCAGCCAAACTAGCGGGGGGTTCCGGGATACGCAGTATTTT
.	TRBV6-5	.	TRBJ1-2	CASSATGFGGYTF	TGTGCCAGCAGCGCCACAGGGTTCGGTGGCTACACCTTC
TRBD1	TRBV5-1	.	TRBJ2-7	CASSSTPPGQGPYEQYF	TGCGCCAGCAGTTCCACACCTCCGGGACAGGGACCCTACGAGCAGTACTTC
.	TRBV2	.	TRBJ1-1	CATEGPQDPEAFF	TGTGCCACCGAAGGGCCCCAGGACCCTGAAGCTTTCTTT
.	TRBV10-3	.	TRBJ1-5	CAISESGGQGNQPQHF	TGTGCCATCAGTGAGTCGGGAGGACAAGGCAATCAGCCCCAGCATTTT
.	TRBV6-1	.	TRBJ2-3	CASRGRLRYF	TGTGCCAGCAGAGGACGGTTACGGTATTTT
.	TRBV21-1	.	TRBJ2-4	CASSSGGPMNIQYF	TGTGCCAGTTCTAGCGGGGGCCCAATGAACATTCAGTACTTC
.	TRBV21-1	.	TRBJ2-2	CASSKPRVSGGAGELFF	TGTGCCAGCAGCAAACCCCGGGTTAGCGGGGGGGCTGGGGAGCTGTTTTTT
.	TRBV6-5	.	TRBJ1-6	CASSYSKNSPLHF	TGTGCCAGCAGTTACTCGAAAAATTCACCCCTCCACTTT
.	TRBV6-6	once	TRBJ1-1	CASSQRGAETEAFF	TGTGCCAGCAGCCAAAGGGGGGCTGAGACTGAAGCTTTCTTT
.	TRBV14	.	TRBJ2-2	CASSPPRALTGELFF	TGTGCCAGCAGCCCGCCGAGGGCCCTCACCGGGGAGCTGTTTTTT
.	TRBV4-2	once	TRBJ2-7	CASSQSGPYEQYF	TGTGCCAGCAGCCAATCGGGCCCCTACGAGCAGTACTTC
.	TRBV5-6	.	TRBJ2-1	CASSGDSYNEQFF	TGTGCCAGCAGCGGGGACTCCTACAATGAGCAGTTCTTC
.	TRBV5-1	.	TRBJ2-1	CASSPGGSYNEQFF	TGCGCCAGCAGCCCCGGGGGCTCTTACAATGAGCAGTTCTTC
TRBD1	TRBV6-1	.	TRBJ2-7	CASRLTGAGEQYF	TGTGCCAGCAGATTGACAGGGGCGGGGGAGCAGTACTTC
TRBD2	TRBV18	.	TRBJ2-3	CASSPRSLAGVTTDTQYF	TGTGCCAGCTCACCACGGTCCCTAGCGGGGGTCACCACAGATACGCAGTATTTT
.	TRBV15	.	TRBJ2-7	CATSRDSRDEQYF	TGTGCCACCAGCAGAGATTCGAGGGACGAGCAGTACTTC
.	TRBV7-8	.	TRBJ2-3	CASSLVAASTDTQYF	TGTGCCAGCAGCTTAGTGGCAGCTAGCACAGATACGCAGTATTTT
.	TRBV14	once	TRBJ2-5	CASSPRIQETQYF	TGTGCCAGCAGCCCAAGGATTCAAGAGACCCAGTACTTC